One sample yielded the 21 T cell receptor beta chains listed below, sequenced in a study of cytotoxic CD8 clonotypes in ibrutinib-treated CLL. This table comes from immunoSEQ multiplex PCR, and its TCRdb copy is limited to in-frame clones, with some not included. The data hold over 110,000 clones, with 85% to 95% observed a single time. Sequencing was performed on PBMCs, taken after 12 months of ibrutinib treatment. The receptor source for this set is a human donor with chronic lymphocytic leukemia.

The chain combines TRBV28 with TRBJ1-5; a possible D gene is TRBD1 (6 bases). CDR3 length: 16 residues. Germline V gene data show CDR1 as MDHEN and CDR2 as SYDVKM. The germline V and J ends were trimmed by 5 bases and 5 bases, with 19 bases remaining between them. The CDR3 nucleotides read TGTGCCAGCAGTCTTGGGGGCGGGGGAGTGTATCAGCCCCAGCATTTT. Residues: CASSLGGGGVYQPQHF. The whole variable domain, filled in from reference TRBV28 and TRBJ1-5, reads DVKVTQSSRYLVKRTGEKVFLECVQDMDHENMFWYRQDPGLGLRLIYFSYDVKMKEKGDIPEGYSVSREKKERFSLILESASTNQTSMYLCASSLGGGGVYQPQHFGDGTRLSIL.

The chain carries TRBV7-2 and TRBJ2-5, with 7 bases aligning to TRBD2. This CDR3 contains 18 residues. Germline-derived CDR1 and CDR2 are SGHTA and FQGNSA. Germline trimming cut 2 bases from V and 2 bases from J; bases unmatched to any gene: 14. CDR3 bases: TGTGCCAGCAGCTTAAATGTGGCGGGAGTTTGGGGACAAGAGACCCAGTACTTC. It codes for CASSLNVAGVWGQETQYF.

This chain uses TRBV28 with TRBJ2-7; TRBD1 matches at 9 bases. Per germline, CDR1 MDHEN and CDR2 SYDVKM. The CDR3 has 15 residues. V dropped 6 bases and J dropped 0; count of bases not matched to a gene: 6. CDR3 DNA sequence: TGTGCCAGCAGGGGAGACAGGGGGAGCTCCTACGAGCAGTACTTC. Translating gives CASRGDRGSSYEQYF.

V is TRBV10-1 and J is TRBJ2-2; maybe TRBD2 (6 bases). The CDR3 is 14 residues long. Trimming took off 8 bases at V and 7 bases at J, with 17 bases between the two ends. Germline CDR1 is WNHNN and CDR2 is SYGVQD (reference sequence). The CDR3 sequence is CASCSRTGVGELFF. DNA of the CDR3: TGCGCCAGCTGTAGCAGGACGGGGGTCGGGGAGCTGTTTTTT.

This clone was observed once. The V and J genes are TRBV5-1 and TRBJ2-3; possible D gene TRBD2, 5 bases. V was trimmed by 4 bases and J by 4 bases, leaving 16 bases between them. CDR1 and CDR2 from the germline V gene are SGHRS and YFSETQ. There are 15 residues in the CDR3. CDR3 sequence reads: CASSPADPGSDTQYF. The CDR3 nucleotides read TGCGCCAGCAGCCCAGCGGACCCCGGGTCAGATACGCAGTATTTT.

The gene calls are TRBV19 and TRBJ2-7; D gene unclear. There are 14 residues in the CDR3. The V gene's germline CDR1 is LNHDA and CDR2 SQIVND (reference sequence). Trimming pared 5 bases from V and 0 bases from J, leaving 11 bases between. The CDR3 protein is CASSLTSSSYEQYF. CDR3 sequence (DNA): TGTGCCAGTAGTCTAACGAGTAGCTCCTACGAGCAGTACTTC.

On this clone: Sequence at one end of the junction differs from germline and may be a read error. The genes are TRBV7-7 and TRBJ2-1; TRBD2 matches 7 bases. This CDR3 is built from 15 residues. The germline V gene has CDR1 SSHAT and CDR2 FNYEAQ (reference sequence). For the CDR3, the DNA is TGTGCTAGCAGCTTTGGGGGGGTCCCTTACAATGAGCAGTTCTTC. It yields the protein CASSFGGVPYNEQFF.

V usage is TRBV27 and J usage is TRBJ2-7; 7 nucleotides align to TRBD2. The CDR3 covers 16 residues. V shed 6 bases and J 1 base; nucleotides not matched to a gene: 12. In germline, CDR1 is MNHEY, CDR2 SMNVEV (reference sequence). The CDR3 sequence: CASSRKNKGGSYEQYF. The CDR3 bases are TGTGCCAGCAGCCGTAAAAACAAGGGAGGGTCCTACGAGCAGTACTTC.

This sequence joins TRBV28 and TRBJ2-1; 10 bases map to TRBD2. The germline V gene has CDR1 MDHEN and CDR2 SYDVKM. The V segment lost 4 bases and the J segment 4 bases; nucleotides outside the gene matches: 10. This CDR3 has 17 amino acids. DNA of the CDR3: TGTGCCAGCAGTTCCTCTAGCGGGAGTTTTTCGTACAATGAGCAGTTCTTC. Translation: CASSSSSGSFSYNEQFF.

This clone was recorded only once. The genes are TRBV28 and TRBJ2-1; the D call may be TRBD1 or TRBD2 (6 bases each). The CDR3 spans 14 residues. With 7 bases removed from V and 5 bases from J, the gap between germline ends came to 15 bases. Germline CDR1 MDHEN, CDR2 SYDVKM. The CDR3 nucleotides are TGTGCCAGCACTGTCGGGGGCCGCGACAATGAGCAGTTCTTC. This sequence encodes CASTVGGRDNEQFF.

This chain connects TRBV30 to TRBJ2-7; 11 nucleotides match TRBD2. The trim removed 5 bases at V and 7 bases at J, leaving 7 bases unmatched. Germline V gene data show CDR1 as GTSNPN and CDR2 as SVGIG (reference sequence). The CDR3 has 13 residues. The CDR3 DNA is TGTGCCTGGGAACTAGCGGGAGACGGGGAGCAGTACTTC. This codes for CAWELAGDGEQYF.

This rearrangement joins TRBV10-3 to TRBJ2-7, with D perhaps matching TRBD1 (5 bases). CDR3 length: 14 amino acids. With 7 bases removed from V and 0 bases from J, the gap between germline ends came to 13 bases. Germline loops: CDR1 ENHRY, CDR2 SYGVKD. CDR3 coding DNA: TGTGCCATCAAGTTACAGGCTGGCTCCTACGAGCAGTACTTC. Translating it yields CAIKLQAGSYEQYF.

This rearrangement joins TRBV6-4 to TRBJ2-1; perhaps TRBD2 as D (6 bases). The CDR3 has 13 residues. The V and J ends lost 5 bases and 7 bases respectively, with 12 bases between them. Germline V lookup: CDR1 MRHNA, CDR2 SNTAGT. The CDR3 region is CASSSSSENEQFF. The CDR3 coding sequence is TGTGCCAGCAGTTCTTCTAGCGAAAATGAGCAGTTCTTC.

The chain employs TRBV6-5 and TRBJ2-6; D call uncertain. From germline, CDR1 is MNHEY and CDR2 SVGAGI. This CDR3 is 15 amino acids long. The V and J ends lost 2 bases and 0 bases respectively, with 5 bases between them. The CDR3 DNA reads as TGTGCCAGCAGTTACCTTTACTCTGGGGCCAACGTCCTGACTTTC. Translating it yields CASSYLYSGANVLTF.

CDR3 DNA: TGCGCCAGCAGCTTGGCGACTAGCGGGAGTCCTGACATTCAGTACTTC. Protein: CASSLATSGSPDIQYF. J is TRBJ2-4 and V is TRBV5-1, with 12 nucleotides matching TRBD2. This CDR3 comprises 16 residues. Germline V lookup: CDR1 SGHRS, CDR2 YFSETQ. After removal of 0 bases from V and 8 bases from J, the junction contained 6 bases not matched to a gene.

The V and J genes are TRBV19 and TRBJ1-5; the match to TRBD1 covers 8 bases. This CDR3 has 15 amino acids. Germline V gives CDR1 LNHDA, CDR2 SQIVND (reference sequence). V lost 1 base and J lost 6; bases outside the gene matches: 5. For the CDR3, the DNA is TGTGCCAGTAGTATAGGACAGGGGATTGGTCAGCCCCAGCATTTT. Translating it yields CASSIGQGIGQPQHF.

This chain links TRBV28 with TRBJ1-5; maybe TRBD1 (5 bases). Trimming took 11 bases from V and 2 from J, leaving 13 bases between them. Germline V gives CDR1 MDHEN, CDR2 SYDVKM. The CDR3 runs 13 residues. Here the CDR3 DNA reads TGTGCCGGAAGGGGTTCGGGCAATCAGCCCCAGCATTTT. Its translation: CAGRGSGNQPQHF. Variable domain in full (rest from reference TRBV28 and TRBJ1-5): DVKVTQSSRYLVKRTGEKVFLECVQDMDHENMFWYRQDPGLGLRLIYFSYDVKMKEKGDIPEGYSVSREKKERFSLILESASTNQTSMYLCAGRGSGNQPQHFGDGTRLSIL.

J is TRBJ2-1 and V is TRBV7-6, with 8 bases matching TRBD2. This CDR3 has 15 residues. The V segment lost 1 base and the J segment 5 bases; nucleotides outside the gene matches: 4. Germline lookup yields CDR1 SGHVS and CDR2 FNYEAQ. CDR3 in amino acids: CASSLVVAGNNEQFF. CDR3 bases: TGTGCCAGCAGCTTAGTAGTAGCGGGGAACAATGAGCAGTTCTTC. Full variable domain (remainder filled in from reference TRBV7-6 and TRBJ2-1): GAGVSQSPRYKVTKRGQDVALRCDPISGHVSLYWYRQALGQGPEFLTYFNYEAQQDKSGLPNDRFSAERPEGSISTLTIQRTEQRDSAMYRCASSLVVAGNNEQFFGPGTRLTVL.

This chain connects TRBV7-2 to TRBJ2-3; TRBD2 matches 9 bases. The CDR3 sequence is 15 residues long. Germline loops: CDR1 SGHTA, CDR2 FQGNSA. V dropped 5 bases and J dropped 1; count of bases not matched to a gene: 4. CDR3 amino acids: CASSSASGGTDTQYF. CDR3 nucleotide sequence: TGTGCCAGCAGCAGCGCTAGCGGGGGCACAGATACGCAGTATTTT.

This clone came up once. The chain links TRBV5-4 to TRBJ2-3; 7 nucleotides match TRBD1. The CDR3 is 14 residues long. Germline V gene sequence: CDR1 SGHNT, CDR2 YYREEE (reference sequence). The V segment lost 3 bases and the J segment 1 base; nucleotides outside the gene matches: 2. The CDR3 protein is CASSSDRGTDTQYF. The CDR3 nucleotides are TGTGCCAGCAGCTCAGACAGGGGCACAGATACGCAGTATTTT.

The V gene is TRBV10-3, the J gene TRBJ1-2; D ambiguous. Deletions cut 2 bases from V and 3 bases from J, with 7 bases between. CDR1 and CDR2 from the germline V gene are ENHRY and SYGVKD. This CDR3 is 13 amino acids long. DNA for the CDR3: TGTGCCATCAGTGAGGATGGCGACTATGGCTACACCTTC. Amino acid sequence: CAISEDGDYGYTF.